This TCR beta chain is drawn from a study of blood T cell repertoires in COVID-19. The wider study: The samples span acute and convalescent COVID-19 from the United States, Italy and Spain. PBMCs, B-cell-depleted T cells, or T cells were the source of the cDNA or gDNA that made up the material.

How the authors handled the data: Amplification from reference gene primers served as the basis for estimated nucleated cell counts. The table came from immunoSEQ multiplex PCR; TCRdb's copy has only in-frame clones and leaves some out. V, J and clone size are taken as reported in that table, and D and trimming were inferred from the DNA itself. The sample contains roughly 30,000 clones, 85% of which appear only once. V lost 4 bases and J lost 6, with 9 bases in between. The CDR3 loop spans 12 amino acids. Germline CDR1 reads SGHRS; CDR2 reads YFSETQ. The rearrangement links TRBV5-1 to TRBJ2-3; D may be TRBD1 (6 bases). The sequence was obtained from a man between 60 and 70 years old with active COVID-19. The specimen was peripheral blood. The CDR3 bases are TGCGCCAGCAGCGTCCAGGGGGATACGCAGTATTTT. Translated: CASSVQGDTQYF.